A single sample is the source of the 10 T cell receptor beta chains below, sequenced in a study of T cell repertoires in cytomegalovirus infection. What these receptors recognize is not known. Each CDR3 protein is one row after TCRdb ran MiXCR on the reads. The top ten hold approximately 51% of the sample, which has roughly 80,000 distinct CDR3 sequences, about 24% seen once. The input for sequencing was CD8+ T cells from cultured PBMCs, taken from culture after CMV antigen stimulation. Receptors were obtained from a human donor in good health (CMV status not recorded). Some clones in this sample may be carry-over from other donors' samples.

The rearrangement joins TRBV6-1 to TRBJ2-5, with a tentative D call TRBD1 (6 bases). The CDR3 sequence is 16 residues long. Germline V gene data show CDR1 as MNHNS and CDR2 as SASEGT. V lost 5 bases to trimming and J lost 3 bases, with 19 bases between them. CDR3 nucleotides: TGTGCCAGCAGTTGGGGGCCCGGGACATTGAAAGAGACCCAGTACTTC. Amino acid sequence: CASSWGPGTLKETQYF.

This clonotype was detected only a few times. The rearrangement uses TRBV19 and TRBJ1-2, with D tentatively TRBD1 (5 bases). CDR1 is LNHDA and CDR2 is SQIVND in the germline V gene (reference sequence). Trimming stripped 5 bases from V and 2 bases from J, with 9 bases between. This CDR3 comprises 13 residues. The CDR3 is CASSQQENYGYTF. In nucleotides, the CDR3 is TGTGCCAGTAGTCAACAGGAAAACTATGGCTACACCTTC.

The rearrangement links TRBV4-3 to TRBJ2-1; the D gene could be TRBD1 or TRBD2 (5 bases each). V was trimmed by 5 bases and J by 8 bases, leaving 13 bases between them. The CDR3 has 13 residues. From germline, CDR1 is LGHNA and CDR2 YSLEER. The CDR3 nucleotides read TGCGCCAGCAGCGGCCGGGGCCGCGATGAGCAGTTCTTC. Amino acid sequence: CASSGRGRDEQFF.

This clonotype was detected once. The chain links TRBV6-6 to TRBJ1-1; 7 bases are shared with TRBD1. Germline V gene lookup returns CDR1 MNHNY and CDR2 SVGAGI (reference sequence). The ends lost 5 bases at V and 5 bases at J; junction bases unmatched: 8. The CDR3 runs to 14 residues. The CDR3 reads CASSPYRGGTEAFF. The CDR3 DNA follows: TGTGCCAGCAGTCCCTACAGGGGTGGTACTGAAGCTTTCTTT.

The chain combines TRBV12-3 or TRBV12-4 with TRBJ2-2; a weak D match, TRBD1 (5 bases). CDR3 length: 13 amino acids. V shed 3 bases and J shed 6 bases, with 8 bases lying between them. CDR3 sequence: CASSLSGPGELFF. CDR3 nucleotides: TGTGCCAGCAGTTTGTCAGGGCCCGGGGAGCTGTTTTTT.

This clonotype has more than one count but fewer than ten. The V call is TRBV20-1, the J call TRBJ2-7; possible D gene TRBD2, 5 bases. The CDR3 is made up of 14 amino acids. Germline CDR1 is DFQATT and CDR2 is SNEGSKA (reference sequence). V gave up 0 bases and J gave up 4 bases, with 13 bases separating them. CDR3 in amino acids: CSARDQRRTYEQYF. CDR3 bases: TGCAGTGCTAGAGATCAGCGCAGGACTTACGAGCAGTACTTC.

This clonotype has a handful of counts. The J gene is TRBJ2-7, the V gene TRBV29-1; possible D gene TRBD1, 5 bases. Germline CDR1 and CDR2: SQVTM and ANQGSEA. The V gene lost 2 bases and the J gene lost 6 bases, with 11 bases spanning the gap. The CDR3 has 12 amino acids. The CDR3, as DNA: TGCAGCGTTGAATCAGGGTTAGCCGAGCAGTACTTC. Its protein is CSVESGLAEQYF.

The chain uses TRBV20-1 and TRBJ2-1, with 7 bases identical to TRBD2. V lost 4 bases and J lost 6; bases outside the gene matches: 12. Germline CDR1 reads DFQATT; CDR2 reads SNEGSKA (reference sequence). The CDR3 has 15 amino acids. The CDR3 DNA is TGCAGTGCTAAGGTCCTAGGGGCTAGCGGCAATGAGCAGTTCTTC. Its protein is CSAKVLGASGNEQFF.

The chain links TRBV19 to TRBJ2-1; D gene ambiguous. Trimming shortened V by 2 bases and J by 0 bases, and 11 bases separated the two germline ends. CDR3 length: 16 residues. Germline CDR1 LNHDA, CDR2 SQIVND (reference sequence). The CDR3 protein is CASSIMGSYSYNEQFF. CDR3 nucleotide sequence: TGTGCCAGTAGTATAATGGGAAGTTACTCCTACAATGAGCAGTTCTTC.

This clonotype was observed at least ten times. The V call is TRBV2, the J call TRBJ2-6; TRBD1 agrees at 7 bases. CDR3 size: 20 residues. The germline CDR1 and CDR2 sequences are SNHLY and FYNNEI. V was pared by 5 bases and J by 4 bases, with 20 bases of the junction left unmatched. The CDR3 here is CASSPPLDRVTLSGANVLTF. For the CDR3, the DNA is TGTGCCAGCAGTCCCCCCCTTGACAGGGTAACATTGTCCGGGGCCAACGTCCTGACTTTC.